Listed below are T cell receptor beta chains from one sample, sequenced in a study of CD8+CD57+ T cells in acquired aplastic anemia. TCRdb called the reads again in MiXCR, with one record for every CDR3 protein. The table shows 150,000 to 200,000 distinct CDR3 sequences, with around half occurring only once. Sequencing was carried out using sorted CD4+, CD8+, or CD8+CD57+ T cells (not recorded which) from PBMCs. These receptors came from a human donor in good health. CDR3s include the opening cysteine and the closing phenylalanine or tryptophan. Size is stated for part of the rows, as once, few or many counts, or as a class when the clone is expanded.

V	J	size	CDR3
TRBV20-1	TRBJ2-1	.	CSASSNLVGDEQFF
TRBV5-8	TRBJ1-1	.	CASSFHTRNTEAFF
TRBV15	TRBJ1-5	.	CATSRDYSNQPQHF
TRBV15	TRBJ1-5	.	CATSRGVNSNQPQHF
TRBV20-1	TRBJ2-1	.	CSASSSGGAYNEQFF
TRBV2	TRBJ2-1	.	CASSERGTNNEQFF
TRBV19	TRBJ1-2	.	CASTGTPYGYTF
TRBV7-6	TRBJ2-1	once	CASSISRTYNEQFF
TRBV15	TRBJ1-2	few	CATSSTGVDYGYTF
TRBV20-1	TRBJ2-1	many	CSARGADNEQFF
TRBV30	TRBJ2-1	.	CALNIGRAGEQFF
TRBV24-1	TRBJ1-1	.	CATRNRGNVNTEAFF
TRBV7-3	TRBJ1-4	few	CASSRPKLFF
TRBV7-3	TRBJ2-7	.	CASSPTTGGAYEQYF
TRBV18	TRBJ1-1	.	CASSPIQGRTEAFF
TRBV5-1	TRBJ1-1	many	CASSMYRGRTEAFF
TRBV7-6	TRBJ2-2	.	CASSLVGGVGELFF
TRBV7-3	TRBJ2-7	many	CASSLRWSSGTGYHEQYF
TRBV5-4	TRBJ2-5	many	CASSSGTGGVETQYF
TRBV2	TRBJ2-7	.	CASSPRAGADYEQYF
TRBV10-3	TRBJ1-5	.	CAIKGTGANQPQHF
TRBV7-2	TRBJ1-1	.	CATDRTGMAFF
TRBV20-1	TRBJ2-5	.	CSARDSSGGGETQYF
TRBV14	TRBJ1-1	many	CASSQGGPYAEAFF
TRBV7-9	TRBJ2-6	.	CASRSGSGANVLTF
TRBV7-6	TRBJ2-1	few	CASGTGPYNEQFF
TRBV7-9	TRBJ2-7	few	CASSLGSPSSYEQYF
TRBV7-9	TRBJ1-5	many	CASSLDAAGQPQHF
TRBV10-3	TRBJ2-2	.	CAISESPEHEELLF
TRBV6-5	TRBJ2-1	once	CASSYRGGRDNEQFF
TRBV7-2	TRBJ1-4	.	CASSLVFATNEKLFF
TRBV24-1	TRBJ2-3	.	CATGDRLGGWYF
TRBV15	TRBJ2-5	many	CATSIGGEGETQYF
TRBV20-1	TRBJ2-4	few	CSARAGTVAKNIQYF
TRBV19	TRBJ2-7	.	CASSMGVTYEQYF
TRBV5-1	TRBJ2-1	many	CASGRVAYNEQFF
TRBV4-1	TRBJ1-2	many	CASSQAGLNYGYTF
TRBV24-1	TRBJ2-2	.	CATRDAGELFF
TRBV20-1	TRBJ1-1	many	CSARPFQHTEAFF
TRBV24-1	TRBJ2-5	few	CATSDLNGREETQYF
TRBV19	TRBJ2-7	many	CASSMGLAGGPEQYF
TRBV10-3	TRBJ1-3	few	CAISDGGSGNTIYF
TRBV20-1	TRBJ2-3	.	CSAKNVADTQYF
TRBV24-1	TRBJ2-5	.	CATSDGTQETQYF
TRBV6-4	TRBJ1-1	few	CAPARWVLGYTEAFF
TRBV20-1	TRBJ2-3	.	CSANRRQGSTDTQYF
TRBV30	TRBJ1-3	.	CAWSRVQDNTIYF
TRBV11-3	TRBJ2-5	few	CASSPGSGETQYF
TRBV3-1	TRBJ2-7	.	CASSSQGVYEQYF
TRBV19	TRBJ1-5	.	CASSRTGDNQPQHF
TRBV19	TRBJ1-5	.	CASSLRQGYNQPQHF
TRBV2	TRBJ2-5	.	CASSRNRVVETQYF
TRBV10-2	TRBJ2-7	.	CASSGPMGQGTYEQYF
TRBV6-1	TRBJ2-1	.	CASSDRLQSSYNEQFF